These 31 T cell receptor beta chains originate from one sample sequenced in a study of T cells in Graves' hyperthyroidism and ophthalmopathy. RNA transcripts served as the template for amplifying TCR beta CDR3 regions. HTBI primers were the set used in a first-round RT-PCR of the TCR CDR3. TCRdb re-called the multiplex PCR reads with MiXCR, one entry per CDR3 protein. Among some 500,000 distinct CDR3 sequences, approximately 14% were seen once, and the ten largest hold 15% to 20%. Material: blood. The receptors were gathered from a woman aged 18-35 years with Graves' hyperthyroidism.

In this sample, this clonotype turned up many times. The CDR3 is CASTQGNEQFF. The CDR3 nucleotides read TGCGCCAGCACCCAGGGCAATGAGCAGTTCTTC. V usage is TRBV5-1 and J usage is TRBJ2-1; weak D call: TRBD1 (5 bases). Trimming took 6 bases from V and 6 from J, leaving 7 bases between them. The V gene's germline CDR1 is SGHRS and CDR2 YFSETQ. This CDR3 comprises 11 residues.

Only a few counts were recorded for this clonotype. The chain is built from TRBV5-8 and TRBJ2-7, with a tentative D call TRBD1 (6 bases). Germline lookup yields CDR1 SGHTS and CDR2 YDEGEE. Deletions cut 4 bases from V and 0 bases from J, with 11 bases between. The CDR3 is 14 amino acids. The CDR3 spells CASSTGTNSYEQYF. CDR3 DNA: TGTGCCAGCAGCACCGGGACAAACTCCTACGAGCAGTACTTC.

This clonotype was seen ten or more times. The rearrangement uses TRBV20-1 and TRBJ1-6; weak D call: TRBD1 (6 bases). CDR1 and CDR2 from the germline V gene are DFQATT and SNEGSKA (reference sequence). V dropped 2 bases and J dropped 7 bases, with 15 bases sitting between them. This CDR3 region has 15 residues. The DNA of the CDR3 is TGCAGTGCTAGACTGGGGGGCTTAAGAAATTCACCCCTCCACTTT. Translating it yields CSARLGGLRNSPLHF.

The chain has TRBV24-1 and TRBJ2-2, with D possibly matching TRBD1 (5 bases). The CDR3 covers 16 residues. Trimming shortened V by 1 base and J by 5 bases, and 13 bases separated the two germline ends. Germline assignment: CDR1 KGHDR and CDR2 SFDVKD. CDR3 in DNA: TGTGCCACCAGTGATTTAAGATCAAGGGGAACCGGGGAGCTGTTTTTT. Translating gives CATSDLRSRGTGELFF.

CDR3 sequence (DNA): TGCGCCAGCAGCCAGAAGGACAGTTTGAACACTGAAGCTTTCTTT. Protein: CASSQKDSLNTEAFF. The V call is TRBV4-1, the J call TRBJ1-1, with D maybe TRBD1 (6 bases). The germline CDR1 and CDR2 sequences are MGHRA and YSYEKL. V was trimmed by 3 bases and J by 0 bases, leaving 11 bases between them. The CDR3 runs to 15 residues.

This clonotype turned up a few times. V and J are TRBV9 and TRBJ2-2; TRBD2 matches at 13 bases. Trimming took 0 bases from V and 6 from J; bases not matched to a gene: 11. The CDR3 length is 19 residues. Germline V gene lookup returns CDR1 SGDLS and CDR2 YYNGEE. The chain's CDR3 is CASSVVRTSGRRRAGELFF. In nucleotides, the CDR3 is TGTGCCAGCAGCGTAGTTCGGACTAGCGGGAGACGGAGGGCCGGGGAGCTGTTTTTT.

This clonotype was counted only a few times. The rearrangement links TRBV29-1 to TRBJ2-4; no firm D call. The germline V gene has CDR1 SQVTM and CDR2 ANQGSEA. V lost 4 bases to trimming and J lost 0 bases, with 10 bases between them. The CDR3 is 14 amino acids. The CDR3, as DNA: TGCAGCGTTGTAGAGACCGCAGCCAAAAACATTCAGTACTTC. Translation: CSVVETAAKNIQYF.

Ten or more counts support this clonotype. This chain links TRBV30 with TRBJ1-6, with D unclear. Germline V gives CDR1 GTSNPN, CDR2 SVGIG (reference sequence). This CDR3 is 16 amino acids long. V lost 3 bases to trimming and J lost 2 bases, with 14 bases between them. CDR3 sequence reads: CAWRVGEGPYNSPLHF. DNA for the CDR3: TGTGCCTGGAGGGTCGGCGAGGGCCCCTATAATTCACCCCTCCACTTT.

This clonotype has a count of ten or more. V is TRBV6-6 and J is TRBJ1-2; D possibly corresponds to TRBD1 (5 bases). Germline V gene data show CDR1 as MNHNY and CDR2 as SVGAGI (reference sequence). Trimming stripped 0 bases from V and 5 bases from J, with 10 bases between. CDR3 length: 14 amino acids. CDR3 nucleotides: TGTGCCAGCAGTTACTCATCGGACACATATGGCTACACCTTC. Amino acids: CASSYSSDTYGYTF.

This clonotype appeared a single time. The gene calls are TRBV24-1 and TRBJ2-7; D remains unclear. Germline-derived CDR1 and CDR2 are KGHDR and SFDVKD. CDR3 length: 14 amino acids. V was trimmed by 2 bases and J by 7 bases, leaving 14 bases between them. The CDR3 here is CATSDSGRTGEQYF. CDR3 nucleotides: TGTGCCACCAGTGATTCCGGACGGACCGGGGAGCAGTACTTC.

This clonotype has more than one count but fewer than ten. J is TRBJ1-1 and V is TRBV28; TRBD1 matches at 11 bases. Germline CDR1 MDHEN, CDR2 SYDVKM. The CDR3 totals 15 residues. The V gene end was trimmed by 6 bases and the J gene end by 6 bases; junction bases not matched to a gene: 9. The CDR3 sequence is CASRLGDRGLAEAFF. The CDR3 bases are TGTGCCAGCAGACTGGGGGACAGGGGGTTGGCTGAAGCTTTCTTT.

J is TRBJ1-2 and V is TRBV29-1; D possibly corresponds to TRBD1 (6 bases). The germline V gene has CDR1 SQVTM and CDR2 ANQGSEA. V was trimmed by 7 bases and J by 4 bases, leaving 19 bases between them. This CDR3 is 14 amino acids long. The CDR3 sequence is CSATGAGAGYGYTF. As DNA, the CDR3 is TGCAGCGCAACGGGGGCGGGGGCCGGCTATGGCTACACCTTC.

The chain recombines TRBV3-1 with TRBJ2-7; possibly TRBD1 or TRBD2 for D (6 bases each). Germline CDR1 reads LGHDT; CDR2 reads YNNKEL (reference sequence). The CDR3 is 16 residues long. V lost 2 bases and J lost 3, with 17 bases in between. CDR3 coding DNA: TGTGCCAGCAGCCAACGGAATAGGGGGGCCTTCTACGAGCAGTACTTC. This gives the protein CASSQRNRGAFYEQYF.

This clonotype was detected many times. The rearrangement links TRBV5-5 to TRBJ1-1; 7 nucleotides align to TRBD1. CDR3 length: 14 residues. Germline values: CDR1 SGHKS, CDR2 YYEKEE (reference sequence). V shed 4 bases, J shed 2 bases, and the junction held 5 bases outside the gene matches. CDR3 sequence: CASSLQGVNTEAFF. CDR3 bases: TGTGCCAGCAGCCTGCAGGGGGTTAACACTGAAGCTTTCTTT. Looking up the rest from reference TRBV5-5 and TRBJ1-1 gives the full variable domain: DAGVTQSPTHLIKTRGQQVTLRCSPISGHKSVSWYQQVLGQGPQFIFQYYEKEERGRGNFPDRFSARQFPNYSSELNVNALLLGDSALYLCASSLQGVNTEAFFGQGTRLTVV.

A word on this clonotype: A read error may account for a junction end that differs from germline. The rearrangement uses TRBV4-1 and TRBJ2-7; 7 positions agree with TRBD2. CDR1 is MGHRA and CDR2 is YSYEKL in the germline V gene. This CDR3 is 15 amino acids long. DNA for the CDR3: TGCGCCAACAGCCAAGTTGGGGGGGTATCTGACGAGCAGTACTTC. Its protein is CANSQVGGVSDEQYF.

In this sample, this clonotype turned up many times. This chain joins TRBV11-2 and TRBJ2-1; D might be TRBD2 (5 bases). CDR3 length equals 14 residues. Germline CDR1 reads SGHAT; CDR2 reads FQNNGV. Deletions cut 3 bases from V and 1 base from J, with 7 bases between. The CDR3 reads CASSFGLSYNEQFF. In DNA, the CDR3 is TGTGCCAGCAGCTTTGGACTGTCCTACAATGAGCAGTTCTTC.

This clonotype showed up many times. This chain joins TRBV7-3 and TRBJ2-1; D gene unclear. The germline gives CDR1 SGHTA, CDR2 FQGTGA. This CDR3 contains 15 residues. Between the trimmed V and J ends, which lost 0 bases and 4 bases, there was a span of 10 bases. The DNA of the CDR3 is TGTGCCAGCAGCTTAACTGAGGCCCCTTACAATGAGCAGTTCTTC. Its protein is CASSLTEAPYNEQFF.

At least ten counts were recorded for this clonotype. This rearrangement joins TRBV12-3 or TRBV12-4 to TRBJ2-5; no clear D. CDR3 size: 14 residues. V lost 3 bases and J 5 bases, leaving 13 bases between the germline ends. In DNA form, the CDR3 reads TGTGCCAGCAGTTTCTTAGCAGTACAGGAGACCCAGTACTTC. Translating it yields CASSFLAVQETQYF.

This clonotype was counted at least ten times. V is TRBV5-6 and J is TRBJ2-1; D is tentatively TRBD1 or TRBD2 (5 bases each). The V and J ends lost 3 bases and 10 bases respectively, with 17 bases between them. The CDR3 has 14 amino acids. Germline V gene data show CDR1 as SGHDT and CDR2 as YYEEEE. The CDR3 DNA reads as TGTGCCAGCAGCTCCTCCCAGGGAGTTCAGGAGCAGTTCTTC. Translated, it gives CASSSSQGVQEQFF. Drawing the rest from reference TRBV5-6 and TRBJ2-1, the complete variable domain is DAGVTQSPTHLIKTRGQQVTLRCSPKSGHDTVSWYQQALGQGPQFIFQYYEEEERQRGNFPDRFSGHQFPNYSSELNVNALLLGDSALYLCASSSSQGVQEQFFGPGTRLTVL.

This clonotype was observed many times. The chain couples TRBV2 to TRBJ1-2; 10 nucleotides agree with TRBD1. V dropped 6 bases and J dropped 8; count of bases not matched to a gene: 12. Germline CDR1 is SNHLY and CDR2 is FYNNEI. The CDR3 runs 15 residues. CDR3 sequence (DNA): TGTGCCAGCAGGGCCGGGACAGGGGTAAGAGGAGGCTACACCTTC. It translates to CASRAGTGVRGGYTF.

The genes are TRBV6-5 and TRBJ1-5; maybe TRBD1 (5 bases). CDR1 and CDR2 (germline): MNHEY, SVGAGI. This CDR3 is built from 16 residues. The V end was cut by 1 base, the J end by 1 base, with 11 bases between. DNA of the CDR3: TGTGCCAGCAGTTACTTGAGGGGTGTAAGCAATCAGCCCCAGCATTTT. Residues: CASSYLRGVSNQPQHF.

Worth noting for this clonotype: A junction boundary mismatches the germline segment, possibly from a read error. The genes are TRBV13 and TRBJ2-1, with TRBD1 matching 8 bases. The CDR3 runs to 16 residues. Germline assignment: CDR1 PRHDT and CDR2 FYEKMQ (reference sequence). The CDR3 DNA reads TGCGCCAGCAGCCCAGCGACAGGGGAGGCCTACAATGAGCAGTTCTTC. Its protein product is CASSPATGEAYNEQFF.

This chain connects TRBV7-6 to TRBJ2-7, with 12 bases aligning to TRBD2. The CDR3 consists of 18 residues. The germline V gene encodes CDR1 SGHVS and CDR2 FNYEAQ. J was trimmed by 0 bases and V by 7 bases; bases with no gene match: 13. For the CDR3, the DNA is TGTGCCAGCATGGGCCTAGCGGGAGGGTGGATCAGCTCCTACGAGCAGTACTTC. Encoded protein: CASMGLAGGWISSYEQYF.

Many counts were recorded for this clonotype. This rearrangement joins TRBV19 to TRBJ2-1, with no clear D. Trimming cost V 5 bases and J 2 bases, with 16 bases left between them. This CDR3 has 16 residues. Germline V gene lookup returns CDR1 LNHDA and CDR2 SQIVND (reference sequence). The CDR3 sequence: CASSLGTPRPYNEQFF. The CDR3 bases are TGTGCCAGTAGTTTGGGCACTCCGCGGCCCTACAATGAGCAGTTCTTC.

This clonotype was recorded many times. The chain uses TRBV14 and TRBJ2-1; maybe TRBD1 (5 bases). Germline CDR1 SGHDN, CDR2 FVKESK. V was shortened by 0 bases and J by 2 bases, with 11 bases between the two germline ends. The CDR3 is made up of 16 amino acids. The DNA of the CDR3 is TGTGCCAGCAGCCAAGATTCTGGGGCCACCTACAATGAGCAGTTCTTC. Amino acid sequence: CASSQDSGATYNEQFF. Variable domain in full (rest from reference TRBV14 and TRBJ2-1): EAGVTQFPSHSVIEKGQTVTLRCDPISGHDNLYWYRRVMGKEIKFLLHFVKESKQDESGMPNNRFLAERTGGTYSTLKVQPAELEDSGVYFCASSQDSGATYNEQFFGPGTRLTVL.

This clonotype was detected a few times. The chain has TRBV6-1 and TRBJ1-2, with a weak D call TRBD1 (5 bases). Germline-derived CDR1 and CDR2 are MNHNS and SASEGT. The CDR3 sequence is 14 residues long. V lost 5 bases and J lost 0, with 10 bases in between. In DNA, the CDR3 is TGTGCCAGCAGTTTAGGGGTTACTAACTATGGCTACACCTTC. Translation gives CASSLGVTNYGYTF.

This clonotype has just a few counts. The chain joins TRBV30 to TRBJ2-2; 10 bases are a match to TRBD2. This CDR3 is built from 16 residues. Germline CDR1 GTSNPN, CDR2 SVGIG (reference sequence). V lost 4 bases to trimming and J lost 1 base; unmatched junction nucleotides: 6. CDR3 coding DNA: TGTGCCTGGATCAGCGGGAGGGCCGGGAACACCGGGGAGCTGTTTTTT. Residues: CAWISGRAGNTGELFF. Drawing the rest from reference TRBV30 and TRBJ2-2, the complete variable domain is SQTIHQWPATLVQPVGSPLSLECTVEGTSNPNLYWYRQAAGRGLQLLFYSVGIGQISSEVPQNLSASRPQDRQFILSSKKLLLSDSGFYLCAWISGRAGNTGELFFGEGSRLTVL.

The table lists this clonotype with many counts. V and J are TRBV7-9 and TRBJ1-4, with 10 nucleotides matching TRBD1. J lost 0 bases, V lost 3 bases, and 4 bases had no gene match. Germline-derived CDR1 and CDR2 are SEHNR and FQNEAQ (reference sequence). The CDR3 is made up of 17 amino acids. CDR3 protein: CASSLTGGRTTNEKLFF. For the CDR3, the DNA is TGTGCCAGCAGCTTGACAGGGGGCCGAACAACTAATGAAAAACTGTTTTTT. Looking up the rest from reference TRBV7-9 and TRBJ1-4 gives the full variable domain: DTGVSQNPRHKITKRGQNVTFRCDPISEHNRLYWYRQTLGQGPEFLTYFQNEAQLEKSRLLSDRFSAERPKGSFSTLEIQRTEQGDSAMYLCASSLTGGRTTNEKLFFGSGTQLSVL.

This clonotype occurred a few times. V usage is TRBV6-1 and J usage is TRBJ2-3; 8 positions agree with TRBD1. The germline CDR1 and CDR2 sequences are MNHNS and SASEGT. Trimming at V came to 5 bases and at J to 1 base, leaving 5 bases not matched to a gene. This CDR3 is 15 amino acids long. The CDR3 protein is CASSSPDRGTDTQYF. The CDR3 DNA reads TGTGCCAGCAGTTCCCCGGACAGGGGCACAGATACGCAGTATTTT.

This clonotype was counted at least ten times. V gene TRBV27 combines with J gene TRBJ2-5; D remains unclear. Trimming shortened V by 6 bases and J by 1 base, and 15 bases separated the two germline ends. Germline CDR1 and CDR2: MNHEY and SMNVEV (reference sequence). CDR3 length: 15 residues. CDR3 in amino acids: CASSRLIMGQETQYF. The CDR3 bases are TGTGCCAGCAGCCGGTTAATAATGGGCCAAGAGACCCAGTACTTC.

This clonotype turned up a few times. The chain joins TRBV5-1 to TRBJ1-3, with 10 bases that match TRBD1. Losses at the gene ends were 0 bases for V and 6 bases for J; bases not matched to a gene: 3. CDR3 size: 15 residues. In germline, CDR1 is SGHRS, CDR2 YFSETQ. In nucleotides, the CDR3 is TGCGCCAGCAGCTTGGGGGGACAGGGGAAAAACACCATATATTTT. It yields the protein CASSLGGQGKNTIYF.